The table lists the clone carrying this T cell receptor (beta chain) with many counts. Its antigen is currently unknown. The data belong to a study of regulatory T cells in long-lasting Graves disease. Study-wide findings and caveats: Study was limited to peripheral blood, excluding thyroid tissue.

Time point: newly diagnosed GD, antithyroid drugs for less than 3 months. Extracted PBMC RNA gave rise to the TCR library. In building TCR beta libraries, iRepertoire HTBI primers were used together with Arm-PCR of CDR3 regions. TCRdb reprocessed the multiplex PCR reads via MiXCR and lists one record per CDR3 protein. Of over 200,000 distinct CDR3 sequences listed, about 18% are singletons. These sequences were also reported in another study, on T cells in Graves' hyperthyroidism and ophthalmopathy.

The sample in question was peripheral blood mononuclear cells (PBMCs), obtained at new diagnosis, from a patient treated with antithyroid drugs. The sequence came from a woman in her twenties or thirties with Graves disease.

The CDR3 sequence: CASSLALGTENSPLHF. CDR3 nucleotides: TGTGCCAGCAGCTTGGCACTAGGGACAGAGAATTCACCCCTCCACTTT. The chain uses TRBV5-6 and TRBJ1-6; the match to TRBD1 covers 7 bases. Germline CDR1 reads SGHDT; CDR2 reads YYEEEE. The length of the CDR3 is 16 residues. Germline trimming cut 0 bases from V and 7 bases from J; bases unmatched to any gene: 7.